This is a list of T cell receptor beta chains from one sample in a study of T-cell memory formation after mild COVID-19. TCRdb re-derived calls from the 5' RACE reads in MiXCR, one entry per CDR3 protein. The sample holds hundreds of thousands of distinct CDR3 sequences, 25% to 30% seen once. Material for sequencing was PBMCs or a T cell subset sorted from them (not recorded which). These receptors all come from an adult woman who had mild COVID-19 (a few samples of this study predate the infection). Cell type and time point are not known. Each CDR3 is given with its conserved first and last residue. D genes are given only for firm matches. Rows give clone size only sometimes, using once, few, many, or a class for an expanded clone.

CDR3aa: CASQPIRDSRTMNTEAFF
CDR3nt: TGTGCCAGTCAACCCATCCGGGACAGCCGAACCATGAACACTGAAGCTTTCTTT
abundance: .
v_gene: TRBV19
d_gene: TRBD1
j_gene: TRBJ1-1

CDR3aa: CATSDWLSDEQFF
CDR3nt: TGTGCCACCAGTGATTGGCTCTCTGATGAGCAGTTCTTC
abundance: few
v_gene: TRBV24-1
d_gene: .
j_gene: TRBJ2-1

CDR3aa: CASTQNRRQVNQPQHF
CDR3nt: TGTGCCAGCACCCAAAACAGGCGTCAGGTCAATCAGCCCCAGCATTTT
abundance: .
v_gene: TRBV7-8
d_gene: .
j_gene: TRBJ1-5

CDR3aa: CASSFSRGTPETQYF
CDR3nt: TGTGCCAGCAGCTTCTCGAGGGGGACCCCAGAGACCCAGTACTTC
abundance: few
v_gene: TRBV5-6
d_gene: .
j_gene: TRBJ2-5

CDR3aa: CSAPLGGLPTDTQYF
CDR3nt: TGCAGTGCCCCTTTAGGGGGGCTACCCACAGATACGCAGTATTTT
abundance: few
v_gene: TRBV20-1
d_gene: .
j_gene: TRBJ2-3

CDR3aa: CASSSVGHTDTQYF
CDR3nt: TGTGCCAGCAGCTCTGTCGGCCACACAGATACGCAGTATTTT
abundance: few
v_gene: TRBV11-2
d_gene: .
j_gene: TRBJ2-3

CDR3aa: CASSSRDRYQPQHF
CDR3nt: TGTGCCAGCAGCTCCCGGGACAGATATCAGCCCCAGCATTTT
abundance: .
v_gene: TRBV7-8
d_gene: TRBD1
j_gene: TRBJ1-5

CDR3aa: CASSLGQGESTDTQYF
CDR3nt: TGTGCCAGCAGCTTAGGACAGGGGGAAAGCACAGATACGCAGTATTTT
abundance: .
v_gene: TRBV7-9
d_gene: TRBD1
j_gene: TRBJ2-3

CDR3aa: CASSQQNSPLHF
CDR3nt: TGTGCCAGCAGCCAACAGAATTCACCCCTCCACTTT
abundance: .
v_gene: TRBV14
d_gene: .
j_gene: TRBJ1-6

CDR3aa: CASSLGRKTSAGAQYF
CDR3nt: TGTGCCAGCAGCTTAGGACGGAAGACTAGCGCTGGGGCCCAGTACTTC
abundance: few
v_gene: TRBV5-4
d_gene: TRBD2
j_gene: TRBJ2-5

CDR3aa: CASSLGRGPNEKLFF
CDR3nt: TGTGCCAGCAGCTTAGGCAGGGGGCCTAATGAAAAACTGTTTTTT
abundance: few
v_gene: TRBV7-8
d_gene: TRBD1
j_gene: TRBJ1-4

CDR3aa: CASSPRQGGSYEQYF
CDR3nt: TGTGCCAGCAGTCCCCGTCAGGGAGGTTCCTACGAGCAGTACTTC
abundance: many
v_gene: TRBV12-3/TRBV12-4
d_gene: .
j_gene: TRBJ2-7

CDR3aa: CASSPTHTDSSYEQYF
CDR3nt: TGTGCCAGCAGCCCCACCCACACGGACAGTTCCTACGAGCAGTACTTC
abundance: few
v_gene: TRBV5-5
d_gene: .
j_gene: TRBJ2-7

CDR3aa: CSARDLGLAGGPGNEQFF
CDR3nt: TGCAGTGCTAGAGATTTGGGACTAGCGGGAGGGCCCGGTAATGAGCAGTTCTTC
abundance: .
v_gene: TRBV20-1
d_gene: TRBD2
j_gene: TRBJ2-1

CDR3aa: CATSDLDTGGSKTQYF
CDR3nt: TGTGCCACCAGTGATTTGGATACAGGGGGCTCGAAGACCCAGTACTTC
abundance: few
v_gene: TRBV24-1
d_gene: TRBD1
j_gene: TRBJ2-5

CDR3aa: CASSLAAGDTQYF
CDR3nt: TGTGCCAGCAGCTTAGCTGCAGGAGATACGCAGTATTTT
abundance: .
v_gene: TRBV7-8
d_gene: .
j_gene: TRBJ2-3

CDR3aa: CASGGAGVRVSGAEQFF
CDR3nt: TGTGCCAGCGGGGGGGCCGGAGTTCGGGTATCCGGTGCTGAGCAGTTCTTC
abundance: .
v_gene: TRBV6-5
d_gene: .
j_gene: TRBJ2-1

CDR3aa: CASRNLPGEQYF
CDR3nt: TGTGCCAGCAGAAACTTGCCCGGCGAGCAGTACTTC
abundance: few
v_gene: TRBV5-5
d_gene: .
j_gene: TRBJ2-7

CDR3aa: CASSLNAWQESSYEQYF
CDR3nt: TGTGCCAGCAGCTTAAACGCATGGCAGGAGAGCTCCTACGAGCAGTACTTC
abundance: few
v_gene: TRBV7-9
d_gene: .
j_gene: TRBJ2-7

CDR3aa: CASSVGGPDTQYF
CDR3nt: TGCGCCAGCAGCGTCGGGGGTCCGGATACGCAGTATTTT
abundance: .
v_gene: TRBV5-1
d_gene: .
j_gene: TRBJ2-3

CDR3aa: CASSPSTGYFGYTF
CDR3nt: TGTGCCAGCAGTCCTAGTACAGGGTATTTCGGCTACACCTTC
abundance: few
v_gene: TRBV12-3/TRBV12-4
d_gene: .
j_gene: TRBJ1-2

CDR3aa: CSARVESGRAPGETQYF
CDR3nt: TGCAGTGCTAGGGTCGAGAGCGGAAGGGCACCGGGAGAGACCCAGTACTTC
abundance: .
v_gene: TRBV20-1
d_gene: .
j_gene: TRBJ2-5

CDR3aa: CSATRPDTEAFF
CDR3nt: TGCAGTGCTACTCGGCCTGACACTGAAGCTTTCTTT
abundance: .
v_gene: TRBV20-1
d_gene: .
j_gene: TRBJ1-1

CDR3aa: CASSSLEETQYF
CDR3nt: TGCGCCAGCAGCTCCCTAGAAGAGACCCAGTACTTC
abundance: .
v_gene: TRBV5-1
d_gene: .
j_gene: TRBJ2-5

CDR3aa: CASSLGQPGENIQYF
CDR3nt: TGTGCCAGCAGCTTAGGCCAACCTGGAGAAAACATTCAGTACTTC
abundance: few
v_gene: TRBV7-8
d_gene: .
j_gene: TRBJ2-4

CDR3aa: CASSVASGGPNTGELFF
CDR3nt: TGTGCCAGCAGCGTAGCCAGCGGGGGCCCGAACACCGGGGAGCTGTTTTTT
abundance: .
v_gene: TRBV9
d_gene: TRBD2
j_gene: TRBJ2-2